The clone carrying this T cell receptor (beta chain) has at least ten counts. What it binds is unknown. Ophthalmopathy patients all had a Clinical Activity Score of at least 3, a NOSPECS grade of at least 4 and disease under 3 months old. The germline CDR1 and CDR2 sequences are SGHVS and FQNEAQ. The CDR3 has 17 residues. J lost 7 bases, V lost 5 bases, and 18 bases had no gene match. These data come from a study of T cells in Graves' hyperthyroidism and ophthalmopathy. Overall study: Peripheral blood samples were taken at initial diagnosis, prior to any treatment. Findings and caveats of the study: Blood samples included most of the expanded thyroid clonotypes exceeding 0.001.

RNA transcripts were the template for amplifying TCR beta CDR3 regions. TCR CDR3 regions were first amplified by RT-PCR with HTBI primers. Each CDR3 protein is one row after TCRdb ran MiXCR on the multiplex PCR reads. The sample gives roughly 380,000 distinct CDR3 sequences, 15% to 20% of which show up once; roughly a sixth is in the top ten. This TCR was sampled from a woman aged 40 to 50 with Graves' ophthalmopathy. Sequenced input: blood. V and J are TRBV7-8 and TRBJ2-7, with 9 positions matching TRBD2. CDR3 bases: TGTGCCAGCAGCCCGACGGGACTAGCCATACAATTCCTGGAGCAGTACTTC. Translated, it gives CASSPTGLAIQFLEQYF.